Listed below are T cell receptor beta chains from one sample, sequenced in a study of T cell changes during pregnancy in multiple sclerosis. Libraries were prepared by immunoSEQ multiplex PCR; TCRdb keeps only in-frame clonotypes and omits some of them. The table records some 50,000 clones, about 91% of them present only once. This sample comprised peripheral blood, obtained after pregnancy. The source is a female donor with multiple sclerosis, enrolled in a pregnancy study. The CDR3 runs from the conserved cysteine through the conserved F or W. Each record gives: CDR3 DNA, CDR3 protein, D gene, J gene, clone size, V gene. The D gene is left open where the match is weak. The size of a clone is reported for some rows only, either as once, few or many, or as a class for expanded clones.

DNA: TGTGCCAGCACCGGGACTAGCGGGGGGACGACAGATACGCAGTATTTT
CDR3: CASTGTSGGTTDTQYF
D: TRBD2
J: TRBJ2-3
size: once
V: TRBV27

DNA: TGTGCCAGCAGCTCCTCGAGCGGGGCGACACAAGAGACCCAGTACTTC
CDR3: CASSSSSGATQETQYF
D: TRBD2
J: TRBJ2-5
size: -
V: TRBV5-4

DNA: TGTGCCAGCAGTTACGCGGGGGTCTACAATGAGCAGTTCTTC
CDR3: CASSYAGVYNEQFF
D: TRBD2
J: TRBJ2-1
size: -
V: TRBV6-5

DNA: TGTGCCAGTAGTGTGGGACTATCTCATGGCTACACCTTC
CDR3: CASSVGLSHGYTF
D: -
J: TRBJ1-2
size: -
V: TRBV19

DNA: TGTGCCAGCAGCCGGACTAGCGGGAAATACCAAGAGACCCAGTACTTC
CDR3: CASSRTSGKYQETQYF
D: TRBD2
J: TRBJ2-5
size: -
V: TRBV7-2

DNA: TGTGCCAGCAGTCGAGACTCCGACCCCTACTATGGCTACACCTTC
CDR3: CASSRDSDPYYGYTF
D: -
J: TRBJ1-2
size: -
V: TRBV5-4

DNA: TGTGCCAGCAGTGTGATTGCCAGAAGAAGCTCTGGAAACACCATATATTTT
CDR3: CASSVIARRSSGNTIYF
D: -
J: TRBJ1-3
size: once
V: TRBV6-1

DNA: TGTGCCAGCAAAACAGGCCTCCGGCAGGGGAACCGAAAACTGTTTTTT
CDR3: CASKTGLRQGNRKLFF
D: -
J: TRBJ1-4
size: -
V: TRBV21-1

DNA: TGTGCCAGCAGTGAAATTAATACTGAAGCTTTCTTT
CDR3: CASSEINTEAFF
D: -
J: TRBJ1-1
size: -
V: TRBV6-1

DNA: TGCAGCGTTGATGGTTACAGGGGAACGGGCAATGAGCAGTTCTTC
CDR3: CSVDGYRGTGNEQFF
D: TRBD1
J: TRBJ2-1
size: -
V: TRBV29-1

DNA: TGTGCCAGCCGGACAGGGATAGTAGGTGGCTACACCTTC
CDR3: CASRTGIVGGYTF
D: TRBD1
J: TRBJ1-2
size: -
V: TRBV19

DNA: TGTGCCAGCAGCTTAGAGGGCAGGGCTGAAGCTTTCTTT
CDR3: CASSLEGRAEAFF
D: -
J: TRBJ1-1
size: -
V: TRBV11-2

DNA: TGTGCCAGCAGCGTACAGGGGACAGGGACCTACGAGCAGTACTTC
CDR3: CASSVQGTGTYEQYF
D: TRBD1
J: TRBJ2-7
size: -
V: TRBV9

DNA: TGTGCCACAACGGCCCGCGGGGGGGGTCCCCTCCACTTT
CDR3: CATTARGGGPLHF
D: -
J: TRBJ1-6
size: few
V: TRBV6-6

DNA: TGTGCCAGCAGCGTTTCTGACAGGGGGTCTCATAATCAGTACTTC
CDR3: CASSVSDRGSHNQYF
D: TRBD1
J: TRBJ2-4
size: -
V: TRBV9

DNA: TGTGCCAGCAGTGACGGTCGGGGTCAGCCCCAGCATTTT
CDR3: CASSDGRGQPQHF
D: -
J: TRBJ1-5
size: few
V: TRBV6-4

DNA: TGTGCCAGCAGCTCCGGGACAGGGAGAAAAGATACGCAGTATTTT
CDR3: CASSSGTGRKDTQYF
D: TRBD1
J: TRBJ2-3
size: few
V: TRBV6-4

DNA: TGTGCCAGCAGCTTACACAGGGAGAACACTGAAGCTTTCTTT
CDR3: CASSLHRENTEAFF
D: -
J: TRBJ1-1
size: -
V: TRBV7-2

DNA: TGTGCCAGTACTGAGGGACTGAGCATATATTTT
CDR3: CASTEGLSIYF
D: -
J: TRBJ1-3
size: -
V: TRBV19

DNA: TGTGCCAGCCTGACAGCATCCTACAATGAGCAGTTCTTC
CDR3: CASLTASYNEQFF
D: -
J: TRBJ2-1
size: -
V: TRBV11-2

DNA: TGTGCCAGCCGCGCCGGGGGGCCGGGGGAGCAGTACTTC
CDR3: CASRAGGPGEQYF
D: -
J: TRBJ2-7
size: -
V: TRBV28

DNA: TGTGCCAGCAGCTCGAGGGGGACTAGCGGTCAAGAGACCCAGTACTTC
CDR3: CASSSRGTSGQETQYF
D: TRBD2
J: TRBJ2-5
size: -
V: TRBV7-8

DNA: TGTGCCAGCAGCTTGGAGTCGGCGGGGGAAGAGACCCAGTACTTC
CDR3: CASSLESAGEETQYF
D: TRBD2
J: TRBJ2-5
size: -
V: TRBV5-4

DNA: TGTGCCAGCAGCTTATCAGGGAAAGGCTACACCTTC
CDR3: CASSLSGKGYTF
D: -
J: TRBJ1-2
size: -
V: TRBV11-2

DNA: TGTGCCAGCAGTCTAGCGACTTGGCAGGACGCCGACGAGCAGTACTTC
CDR3: CASSLATWQDADEQYF
D: -
J: TRBJ2-7
size: -
V: TRBV25-1

DNA: TGCGCCAGCAGCTTGGAATCCCAGGCCCGCCCTAATGAAAAACTGTTTTTT
CDR3: CASSLESQARPNEKLFF
D: -
J: TRBJ1-4
size: -
V: TRBV5-1

DNA: TGTGCCAGCAGTCCCCAGGATTTGAGCTCCTACGAGCAGTACTTC
CDR3: CASSPQDLSSYEQYF
D: -
J: TRBJ2-7
size: once
V: TRBV6-5

DNA: TGTGCCAGTAGACAGGAGAATCAGCCCCAGCATTTT
CDR3: CASRQENQPQHF
D: -
J: TRBJ1-5
size: few
V: TRBV27

DNA: TGTGCCAGCAGCCGGGACAGGGAAGGCGCTTTCTTT
CDR3: CASSRDREGAFF
D: TRBD1
J: TRBJ1-1
size: -
V: TRBV11-1

DNA: TGTGCCAGCAGCTTGCGCGGGACAGGTCGGATCCAGTACTTC
CDR3: CASSLRGTGRIQYF
D: TRBD1
J: TRBJ2-5
size: -
V: TRBV7-6

DNA: TGTGCCAGCATTCCCCGCGGGGGGATAGCCAAAAACATTCAGTACTTC
CDR3: CASIPRGGIAKNIQYF
D: TRBD2
J: TRBJ2-4
size: once
V: TRBV6-6

DNA: TGTGCCACCAAGCTAGGCGGCGATCAATACGAGCAGTACTTC
CDR3: CATKLGGDQYEQYF
D: -
J: TRBJ2-7
size: -
V: TRBV15

DNA: TGTGCCACCAGCGTGGACCTGGGACAGAAATCAGCTTTCTTT
CDR3: CATSVDLGQKSAFF
D: TRBD1
J: TRBJ1-1
size: -
V: TRBV15

DNA: TGTGCCAGCAGCTTAGCGCCAGTATACGAGCAGTACTTC
CDR3: CASSLAPVYEQYF
D: -
J: TRBJ2-7
size: -
V: TRBV7-2

DNA: TGCGCCAGCAGCCAATACAAGAACACTGAAGCTTTCTTT
CDR3: CASSQYKNTEAFF
D: -
J: TRBJ1-1
size: -
V: TRBV4-3

DNA: TGTGCTAGTGGCCGGGGGGGTGCCGACGAAAAACTGTTTTTT
CDR3: CASGRGGADEKLFF
D: -
J: TRBJ1-4
size: -
V: TRBV12-5

DNA: TGTGCCAGCAGCGTGGGGGGGGTGGCAGATACGCAGTATTTT
CDR3: CASSVGGVADTQYF
D: TRBD2
J: TRBJ2-3
size: -
V: TRBV9

DNA: TGTGCCAGCAGCCTTGACAGGAACTATGGCTACACCTTC
CDR3: CASSLDRNYGYTF
D: -
J: TRBJ1-2
size: -
V: TRBV5-6

DNA: TGTGCCAGCACAAGCGGGGGGCGCTCCTACGAGCAGTACTTC
CDR3: CASTSGGRSYEQYF
D: TRBD2
J: TRBJ2-7
size: -
V: TRBV5-4

DNA: TGCGCCAGCAGCTTACGGGGTACGGATGGCTACACCTTC
CDR3: CASSLRGTDGYTF
D: -
J: TRBJ1-2
size: -
V: TRBV5-1

DNA: TGTGCCAGTACCCCAGGGTTTGACAGCAATCAGCCCCAGCATTTT
CDR3: CASTPGFDSNQPQHF
D: -
J: TRBJ1-5
size: -
V: TRBV19

DNA: TGTGCCAGCAGCTTAGCAGGCGGCACTTACTACGAGCAGTACTTC
CDR3: CASSLAGGTYYEQYF
D: -
J: TRBJ2-7
size: -
V: TRBV7-2